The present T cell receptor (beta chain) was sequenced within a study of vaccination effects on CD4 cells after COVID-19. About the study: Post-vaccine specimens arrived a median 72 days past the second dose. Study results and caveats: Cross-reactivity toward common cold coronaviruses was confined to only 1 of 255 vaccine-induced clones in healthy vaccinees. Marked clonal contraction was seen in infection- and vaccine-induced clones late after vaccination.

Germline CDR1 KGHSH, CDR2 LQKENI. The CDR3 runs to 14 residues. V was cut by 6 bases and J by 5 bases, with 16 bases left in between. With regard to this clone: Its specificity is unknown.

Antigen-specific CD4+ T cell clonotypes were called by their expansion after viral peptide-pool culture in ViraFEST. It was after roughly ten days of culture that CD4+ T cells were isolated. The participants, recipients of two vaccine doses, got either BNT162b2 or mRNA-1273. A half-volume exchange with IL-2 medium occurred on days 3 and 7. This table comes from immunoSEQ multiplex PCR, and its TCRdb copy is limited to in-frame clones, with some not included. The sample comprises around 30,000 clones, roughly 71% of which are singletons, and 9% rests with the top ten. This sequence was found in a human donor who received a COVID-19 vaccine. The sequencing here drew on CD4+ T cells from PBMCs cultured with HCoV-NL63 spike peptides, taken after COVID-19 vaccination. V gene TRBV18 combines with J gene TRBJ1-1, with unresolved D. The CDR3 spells CASSENVAVTEAFF. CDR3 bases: TGTGCCAGCTCGGAGAATGTGGCGGTAACTGAAGCTTTCTTT.